Following are 9 T cell receptor beta chains from one sample sequenced in a study of blood T cell repertoires in COVID-19. Here immunoSEQ multiplex PCR was the method, and the copy in TCRdb shows in-frame clones only, minus some. The sample lists around 380,000 clones, about 87% occurring once. Sequencing input: PBMCs or T cells enriched from blood (not recorded which). Source of these receptors: a man aged 25-45 years who had recovered from COVID-19.

This rearrangement joins TRBV30 to TRBJ2-7; D is perhaps TRBD2 (6 bases). This CDR3 comprises 17 residues. V was pared by 2 bases and J by 0 bases, with 20 bases between. Germline values: CDR1 GTSNPN, CDR2 SVGIG (reference sequence). This CDR3 is CAWSNVKGRPSSYEQYF. As DNA, the CDR3 is TGTGCCTGGAGTAACGTGAAGGGGAGGCCGAGCTCCTACGAGCAGTACTTC.

The rearrangement uses TRBV10-3 and TRBJ1-2; D possibly corresponds to TRBD1 (6 bases). The CDR3 runs 13 residues. V was clipped by 4 bases and J by 4 bases, with 10 bases between them. The germline V gene encodes CDR1 ENHRY and CDR2 SYGVKD. CDR3 sequence: CAISGQDFYGYTF. The DNA for the CDR3 is TGTGCCATCAGTGGACAGGACTTCTATGGCTACACCTTC.

This clone has more than one count but fewer than ten. The chain couples TRBV2 to TRBJ1-5; no firm D call. The CDR3 is made up of 13 amino acids. CDR1 and CDR2 from the germline V gene are SNHLY and FYNNEI. Trimming pared 7 bases from V and 0 bases from J, leaving 7 bases between. The CDR3: CASNRDSNQPQHF. For the CDR3, the DNA is TGTGCCAGCAACAGAGATAGCAATCAGCCCCAGCATTTT.

CDR3 in DNA: TGTGTAACCGGCCGGGGCGGGGTCTACAATGAGCAGTTCTTC. It specifies CVTGRGGVYNEQFF. The chain links TRBV12-5 to TRBJ2-1; D possibly corresponds to TRBD2 (6 bases). The CDR3 sequence is 14 residues long. In germline, CDR1 is LGHNT, CDR2 FRNRAP. The variable domain in full, completed from reference TRBV12-5 and TRBJ2-1, reads DARVTQTPRHKVTEMGQEVTMRCQPILGHNTVFWYRQTMMQGLELLAYFRNRAPLDDSGMPKDRFSAEMPDATLATLKIQPSEPRDSAVYFCVTGRGGVYNEQFFGPGTRLTVL.

The chain has TRBV6-5 and TRBJ2-7; 10 nucleotides agree with TRBD1. Germline V gene data show CDR1 as MNHEY and CDR2 as SVGAGI. V trimming: 10 bases; J trimming: 2 bases; junction bases outside the gene matches: 8. The CDR3 consists of 14 residues. The CDR3 protein is CATDQGQGTYEQYF. CDR3 nucleotides: TGTGCCACTGATCAGGGACAGGGGACCTACGAGCAGTACTTC.

In the case of this clone: One end of the junction varies from germline; a read error may be responsible. The chain uses TRBV6-5 and TRBJ2-6; possibly TRBD1 for D (5 bases). The CDR3 contains 14 residues. Germline CDR1 is MNHEY and CDR2 is SVGAGI. CDR3 amino acids: CACRASSGANVLTF. The CDR3 DNA sequence: TGTGCCTGCAGGGCTAGCTCTGGGGCCAACGTCCTGACTTTC.

DNA of the CDR3: TGTGCCAGCAGCTTAACACTAGCGGGTGGGGCGAATGAGCAGTTCTTC. Encoded protein: CASSLTLAGGANEQFF. V is TRBV7-3 and J is TRBJ2-1, with 9 bases that match TRBD2. Germline CDR1 is SGHTA and CDR2 is FQGTGA. Unmatched junction bases numbered 7, after V lost 0 bases and J lost 7 bases. There are 16 residues in the CDR3.

The rearrangement joins TRBV7-9 to TRBJ1-5; 8 bases agree with TRBD1. Germline V gives CDR1 SEHNR, CDR2 FQNEAQ (reference sequence). The CDR3 sequence is 15 residues long. Trimming removed 2 bases from V and 7 bases from J; junction bases left unmatched: 7. The DNA of the CDR3 is TGTGCCAGCAGCTTAAGTGCAGGGGGCGGGCAGCCCCAGCATTTT. It translates to CASSLSAGGGQPQHF.

This clone was observed a single time. The J gene is TRBJ1-6, the V gene TRBV7-9; D gene unclear. Trimming stripped 1 base from V and 6 bases from J, with 10 bases between. The CDR3 is 15 amino acids. Germline CDR1 reads SEHNR; CDR2 reads FQNEAQ (reference sequence). CDR3 DNA sequence: TGTGCCAGCAGCTTAGGGGCCGGGGTTAATTCACCCCTCCACTTT. Its translation: CASSLGAGVNSPLHF.